The next 3 T cell receptor beta chains were all read from a single sample in a study of shared clonotypes between healthy human individuals. Clones were sequenced by immunoSEQ multiplex PCR, and TCRdb holds only the in-frame ones, with some missing. The table has some 650,000 clones, about 97% seen once. The material sequenced was naive CD4+ T cells sorted from blood. The subset was: CD45RA+ positively selected. All receptors come from a woman in her 30s in good health.

The rearrangement uses TRBV28 and TRBJ2-4, with D possibly being TRBD1 or TRBD2 (5 bases each). From germline, CDR1 is MDHEN and CDR2 SYDVKM. This CDR3 has 12 amino acids. V lost 6 bases to trimming and J lost 6 bases, with 9 bases between them. CDR3 amino acids: CASRGVGNIQYF. In DNA, the CDR3 is TGTGCCAGCAGGGGGGTAGGAAACATTCAGTACTTC.

The chain links TRBV11-2 to TRBJ2-2; TRBD2 aligns across 8 bases. This CDR3 has 15 residues. Germline CDR1 and CDR2: SGHAT and FQNNGV. V gave up 6 bases and J gave up 5 bases; unmatched junction bases: 8. CDR3 region: CASRRSGSRTGELFF. CDR3 sequence (DNA): TGTGCCAGCAGACGAAGCGGGAGTCGAACCGGGGAGCTGTTTTTT.

This chain connects TRBV5-8 to TRBJ2-7; D possibly corresponds to TRBD1 (6 bases). This CDR3 spans 15 amino acids. Trimming removed 4 bases from V and 6 bases from J, with 20 bases in between. CDR1 is SGHTS, CDR2 YDEGEE, per germline. The chain's CDR3 is CASSLGTGLGPEQYF. DNA for the CDR3: TGTGCCAGCAGCCTGGGAACAGGGTTGGGCCCCGAGCAGTACTTC.